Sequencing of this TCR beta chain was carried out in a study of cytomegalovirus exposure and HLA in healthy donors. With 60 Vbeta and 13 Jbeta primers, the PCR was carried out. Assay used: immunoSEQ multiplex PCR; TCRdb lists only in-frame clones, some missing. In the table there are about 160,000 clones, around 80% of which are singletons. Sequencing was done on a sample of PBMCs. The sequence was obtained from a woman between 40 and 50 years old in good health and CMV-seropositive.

CDR3 DNA sequence: TGTGCCAGCAGCACCCTAGCGGGGAGCCGATTAAACACAGATACGCAGTATTTT. This translates into CASSTLAGSRLNTDTQYF. The chain is built from TRBV11-2 and TRBJ2-3, with 9 bases matching TRBD2. The CDR3 has 18 residues. Germline CDR1 reads SGHAT; CDR2 reads FQNNGV. With V trimmed by 5 bases and J by 2 bases, 14 bases remained unmatched.